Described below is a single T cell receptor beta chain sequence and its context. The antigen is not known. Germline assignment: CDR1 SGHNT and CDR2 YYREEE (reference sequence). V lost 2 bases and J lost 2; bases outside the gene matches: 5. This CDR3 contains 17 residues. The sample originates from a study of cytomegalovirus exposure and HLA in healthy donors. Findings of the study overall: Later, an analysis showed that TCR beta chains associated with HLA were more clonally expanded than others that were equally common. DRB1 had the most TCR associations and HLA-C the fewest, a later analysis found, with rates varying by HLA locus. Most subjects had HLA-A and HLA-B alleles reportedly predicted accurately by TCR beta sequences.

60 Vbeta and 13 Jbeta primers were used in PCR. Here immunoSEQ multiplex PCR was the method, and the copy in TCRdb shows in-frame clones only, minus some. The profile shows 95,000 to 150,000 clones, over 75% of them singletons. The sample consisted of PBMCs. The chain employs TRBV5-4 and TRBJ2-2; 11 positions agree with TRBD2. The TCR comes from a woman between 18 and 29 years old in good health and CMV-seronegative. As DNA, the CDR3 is TGTGCCAGCAGCTTCTTAGCGGGAGGGCCAAACACCGGGGAGCTGTTTTTT. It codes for CASSFLAGGPNTGELFF.